This T cell receptor (beta chain) emerged from a study of regulatory T cells in long-lasting Graves disease. Sequencing libraries for TCR beta were prepared with iRepertoire HTBI primers and Arm-PCR of CDR3 regions. MiXCR, run by TCRdb on the multiplex PCR reads, gives a single entry per CDR3 protein. Of 700,000 or so distinct CDR3 sequences in the sample, 25% to 30% were seen once. Time point noted: persistent/refractory GD, antithyroid drugs over 5 years with positive TRAb. PBMCs provided the RNA from which the TCR library was made. Graves' disease diagnosis used American Thyroid Association guidelines. EDTA tubes held approximately 9 milliliters of peripheral blood from each patient. General study findings and limits: There was favoring of TRBV28, TRBJ1-2 and TRBJ2-5 in persistent disease. Researchers reported studying only peripheral blood, not thyroid tissue.

For this clonotype: Its cognate antigen is unknown.

Germline CDR1 is SQVTM and CDR2 is ANQGSEA. This CDR3 has 13 residues. With 2 bases removed from V and 4 bases from J, the gap between germline ends came to 11 bases. The gene calls are TRBV29-1 and TRBJ1-2; no reliable D call. The sequence derives from a female donor with Graves disease. The sequenced sample was peripheral blood mononuclear cells (PBMCs), obtained when the disease was refractory, from a patient treated with antithyroid drugs. CDR3 loop: CSVEIPDTYGYTF. The DNA of the CDR3 is TGCAGCGTTGAAATCCCCGACACCTATGGCTACACCTTC.